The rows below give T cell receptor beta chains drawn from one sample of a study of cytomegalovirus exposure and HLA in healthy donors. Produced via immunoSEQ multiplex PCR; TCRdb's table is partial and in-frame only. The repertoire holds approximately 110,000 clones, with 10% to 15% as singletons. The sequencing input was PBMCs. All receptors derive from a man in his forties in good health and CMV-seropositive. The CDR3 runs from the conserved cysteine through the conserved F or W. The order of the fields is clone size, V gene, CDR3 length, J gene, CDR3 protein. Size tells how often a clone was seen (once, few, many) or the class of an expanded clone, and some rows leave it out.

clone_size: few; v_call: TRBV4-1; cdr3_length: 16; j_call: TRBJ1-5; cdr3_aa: CASSQGLVTGNQPQHF
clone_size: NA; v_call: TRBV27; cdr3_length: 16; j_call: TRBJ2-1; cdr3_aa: CASSSSSGISYNEQFF
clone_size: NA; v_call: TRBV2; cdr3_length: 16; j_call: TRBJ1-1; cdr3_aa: CASKLTVWEENTEAFF
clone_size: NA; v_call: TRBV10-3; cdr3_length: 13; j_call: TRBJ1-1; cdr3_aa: CAISGTLNTEAFF
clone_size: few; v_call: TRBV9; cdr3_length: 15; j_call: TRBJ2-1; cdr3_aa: CASSLPAGGNNEQFF
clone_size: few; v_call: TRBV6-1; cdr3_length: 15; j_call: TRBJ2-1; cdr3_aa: CASRRGTSGWDEQFF
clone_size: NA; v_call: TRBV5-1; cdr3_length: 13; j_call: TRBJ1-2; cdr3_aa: CASSLTGSRGYTF
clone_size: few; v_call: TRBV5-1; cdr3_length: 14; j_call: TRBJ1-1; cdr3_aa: CASSGGQTSTEAFF
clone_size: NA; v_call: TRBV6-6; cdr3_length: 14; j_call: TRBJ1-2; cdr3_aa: CASSYSAGDYGYTF
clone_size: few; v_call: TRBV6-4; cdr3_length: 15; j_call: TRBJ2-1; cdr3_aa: CASSPGTGGWNEQFF
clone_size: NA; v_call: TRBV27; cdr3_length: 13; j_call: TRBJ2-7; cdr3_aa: CASSPSEVSEQYF
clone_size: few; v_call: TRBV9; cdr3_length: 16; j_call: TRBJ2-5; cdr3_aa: CASSVALSGTRETQYF
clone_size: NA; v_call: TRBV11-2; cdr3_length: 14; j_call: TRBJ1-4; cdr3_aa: CASSPDRSVGKLFF
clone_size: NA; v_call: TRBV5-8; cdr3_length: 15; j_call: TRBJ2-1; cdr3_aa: CASSLGIGVAPRQFF
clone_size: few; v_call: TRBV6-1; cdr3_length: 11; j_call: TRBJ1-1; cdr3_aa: CASRARPEAFF
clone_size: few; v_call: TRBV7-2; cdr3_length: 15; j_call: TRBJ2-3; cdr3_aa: CASSLLASGTDTQYF
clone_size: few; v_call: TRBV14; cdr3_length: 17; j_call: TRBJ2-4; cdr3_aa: CASSQDDPGGTKNIQYF
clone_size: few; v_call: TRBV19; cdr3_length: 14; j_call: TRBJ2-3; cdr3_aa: CASSTGGGTDTQYF
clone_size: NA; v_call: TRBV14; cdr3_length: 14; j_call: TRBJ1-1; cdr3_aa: CASSQVDQGTEAFF
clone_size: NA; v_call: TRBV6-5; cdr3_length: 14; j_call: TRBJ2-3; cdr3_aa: CASSYTSGADTQYF
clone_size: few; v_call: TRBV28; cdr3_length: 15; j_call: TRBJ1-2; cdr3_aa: CASLNRGRPERGYTF
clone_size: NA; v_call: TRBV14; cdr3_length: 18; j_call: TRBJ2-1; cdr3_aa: CASSLTGFATTRANEQFF
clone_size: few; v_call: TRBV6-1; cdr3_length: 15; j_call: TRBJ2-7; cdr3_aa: CASSRQGNPAYEQYF
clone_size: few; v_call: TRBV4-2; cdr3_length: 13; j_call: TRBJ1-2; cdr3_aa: CASSQMPGLGYTF